This T cell receptor (beta chain) was captured by sequencing in a study of OX40 agonist ivuxolimab in advanced cancers. Regarding the study as a whole: Not determined was the antigen specificity of the expanded peripheral T cells.

The data were produced by immunoSEQ multiplex PCR, yet TCRdb's version contains in-frame clones alone and is incomplete. Among approximately 52,000 clones, roughly 84% were seen once, and the ten largest hold 1.1%. Remarks on this clone: The antigen is undetermined.

Any history of autoimmune disease or systemic immunosuppression disqualified patients. Researchers took blood at baseline, on cycle 4 day 1, and on cycle 7 day 1. This CDR3 contains 15 residues. V was trimmed by 1 base and J by 0 bases, leaving 9 bases between them. Germline values: CDR1 LNHNV, CDR2 YYDKDF (reference sequence). The TCR was taken from an adult with an advanced solid tumor such as melanoma, head and neck, liver or kidney cancer. The J gene is TRBJ1-1, the V gene TRBV15; D gene unclear. Sequenced material: CD4+ or CD8+ T cells sorted from blood, taken in a trial of the OX40 agonist ivuxolimab. CDR3 loop: CATSRARGMNTEAFF. In DNA form, the CDR3 reads TGTGCCACCAGCAGAGCTCGGGGAATGAACACTGAAGCTTTCTTT.